The clone carrying this T cell receptor beta chain was seen a single time. Its cognate antigen is unknown. The record originates from a study of cytomegalovirus exposure and HLA in healthy donors. Study overall: Genetic ancestry analysis placed around four fifths of the roughly 400 donors that were genotyped in the Caucasian-associated cluster.

Per the germline V gene, CDR1 is LNHNV and CDR2 is YYDKDF (reference sequence). There are 15 residues in the CDR3. Losses at the gene ends were 3 bases for V and 5 bases for J; bases not matched to a gene: 5. Findings and limits, study-wide: V- and J-gene trimming in TCR beta was tied to a missense DCLRE1C variant by an analysis performed later.

PCR used 60 Vbeta primers and 13 Jbeta primers. Clones were read by immunoSEQ multiplex PCR, and TCRdb kept only the in-frame ones, dropping some. The sample has roughly 77,000 clones, roughly 70% seen once. The chain joins TRBV15 to TRBJ1-3; 9 nucleotides align to TRBD1. The TCR sequence derives from a woman aged 35 to 49 in good health and CMV-seropositive. Sequencing used PBMCs. As DNA, the CDR3 is TGTGCCACCAGCAGCCGGACAGGGGACAGAAACACCATATATTTT. Translating gives CATSSRTGDRNTIYF.